Listed below are T cell receptor beta chains from one sample, sequenced in a study of T-cell memory formation after mild COVID-19. TCRdb redid the calling of the 5' RACE reads with MiXCR, one entry per CDR3 protein. The data hold around 210,000 distinct CDR3 sequences, with 9.5% observed a single time. The sequencing input was PBMCs or a T cell subset sorted from them (not recorded which). All receptors come from a man younger than 30 who had mild COVID-19 (a few samples of this study predate the infection). Cell type and time point are not known. The CDR3 runs from the conserved cysteine through the conserved F or W. D genes are given only for firm matches. Rows may omit the clone size; those that give it use once, few, many or a size class.

TRBJ2-5,many,.,TRBV3-1,CASSQDFETQYF,TGTGCCAGCAGCCAAGACTTCGAGACCCAGTACTTC
TRBJ2-3,.,TRBD2,TRBV7-2,CASSARLAGTSDTQYF,TGTGCCAGCAGCGCCAGACTAGCGGGGACGTCAGATACGCAGTATTTT
TRBJ2-3,few,.,TRBV10-3,CAIGGADTQYF,TGTGCCATCGGGGGCGCAGATACGCAGTATTTT
TRBJ1-3,.,.,TRBV29-1,CSVDGTGNTIYF,TGCAGCGTTGACGGGACTGGAAACACCATATATTTT
TRBJ1-1,many,.,TRBV2,CASALPGRLVRAFF,TGTGCCAGCGCTCTTCCGGGACGCCTGGTCCGGGCTTTCTTT
TRBJ2-1,.,TRBD2,TRBV7-6,CASSLTPLLAGGRNEQFF,TGTGCCAGCAGCTTAACCCCGCTCCTAGCGGGGGGGCGAAATGAGCAGTTCTTC
TRBJ1-6,few,.,TRBV6-1,CASKTDYNSPLHF,TGTGCCAGCAAGACCGACTATAATTCACCCCTCCACTTT
TRBJ2-1,many,TRBD1,TRBV28,CASSSTGTGFYEQFF,TGTGCCAGCAGTTCGACCGGGACAGGGTTTTATGAGCAGTTCTTC
TRBJ2-1,few,TRBD2,TRBV28,CASSSTGGRSSYNEQFF,TGTGCCAGCAGTTCCACGGGGGGGAGAAGTTCCTACAATGAGCAGTTCTTC
TRBJ1-1,.,TRBD1,TRBV10-3,CAISGQGLVAEAFF,TGTGCCATCAGTGGACAGGGGCTAGTCGCTGAAGCTTTCTTT
TRBJ2-1,.,.,TRBV4-1,CASSPGVGFNEQFF,TGCGCCAGCAGCCCCGGAGTGGGCTTCAATGAGCAGTTCTTC
TRBJ2-7,.,.,TRBV18,CASSAAGSHEQYF,TGTGCCAGCTCGGCGGCAGGGTCCCACGAGCAGTACTTC
TRBJ2-3,many,TRBD2,TRBV6-5,CASSSILAGRDTQYF,TGTGCCAGCAGTTCGATCCTAGCGGGGCGGGATACGCAGTATTTT
TRBJ2-3,few,.,TRBV3-1,CASSERLRTDTQYF,TGTGCCAGCAGTGAGAGGCTGCGCACAGATACGCAGTATTTT
TRBJ2-2,.,.,TRBV4-3,CASSQEFRGRELFF,TGCGCCAGCAGCCAAGAGTTCCGGGGCAGGGAGCTGTTTTTT
TRBJ1-3,few,TRBD1,TRBV3-1,CASSQYWDSSGNTIYF,TGTGCCAGCAGCCAATATTGGGACAGCTCTGGAAACACCATATATTTT
TRBJ2-7,few,.,TRBV7-3,CASSLKETDFSYEQYF,TGTGCCAGCAGCTTAAAAGAGACAGATTTCTCCTACGAGCAGTACTTC
TRBJ1-4,.,TRBD1,TRBV3-1,CASSYRQGNEKLFF,TGTGCCAGCAGCTATCGACAGGGGAATGAAAAACTGTTTTTT